The 15 T cell receptor beta chains presented below share a single source sample, sequenced in a study of CD8+CD57+ T cells in acquired aplastic anemia. CDR3 and TCR beta VDJ profiling relied on a genomic DNA template. Each CDR3 protein is one row after TCRdb ran MiXCR on the reads. The sample has around 180,000 distinct CDR3 sequences, around 60% seen once; the top ten hold 45% to 55%. The specimen was sorted CD4+, CD8+, or CD8+CD57+ T cells (not recorded which) from PBMCs. These TCRs come from a human donor in good health.

The chain uses TRBV2 and TRBJ2-7; D unclear. The CDR3 loop spans 14 amino acids. Trimming removed 7 bases from V and 0 bases from J, with 13 bases in between. Per the germline V gene, CDR1 is SNHLY and CDR2 is FYNNEI. The CDR3, as DNA: TGTGCCAGCACCCAAGGAGCAGGCTCCTACGAGCAGTACTTC. This codes for CASTQGAGSYEQYF. Drawing the rest from reference TRBV2 and TRBJ2-7, the complete variable domain is EPEVTQTPSHQVTQMGQEVILRCVPISNHLYFYWYRQILGQKVEFLVSFYNNEISEKSEIFDDQFSVERPDGSNFTLKIRSTKLEDSAMYFCASTQGAGSYEQYFGPGTRLTVT.

The chain is built from TRBV2 and TRBJ1-1; D gene uncertain. This CDR3 has 14 amino acids. CDR1 and CDR2 (germline): SNHLY, FYNNEI. Trimming took off 7 bases at V and 0 bases at J, with 12 bases between the two ends. In DNA form, the CDR3 reads TGTGCCAGCAAAGGCATCCCGATGAACACTGAAGCTTTCTTT. As protein: CASKGIPMNTEAFF. The whole variable domain, filled in from reference TRBV2 and TRBJ1-1, reads EPEVTQTPSHQVTQMGQEVILRCVPISNHLYFYWYRQILGQKVEFLVSFYNNEISEKSEIFDDQFSVERPDGSNFTLKIRSTKLEDSAMYFCASKGIPMNTEAFFGQGTRLTVV.

This clonotype came up once. The rearrangement links TRBV9 to TRBJ2-7; the D is unclear. CDR3 length: 13 amino acids. Germline V gives CDR1 SGDLS, CDR2 YYNGEE. V was cut by 3 bases and J by 3 bases, with 10 bases left in between. The DNA for the CDR3 is TGTGCCAGCAGCGGATCGAACAGCTACGAGCAGTACTTC. It is translated as CASSGSNSYEQYF.

V gene TRBV20-1 combines with J gene TRBJ2-3, with TRBD2 matching over 10 bases. The CDR3 sequence is 14 residues long. Germline values: CDR1 DFQATT, CDR2 SNEGSKA (reference sequence). With V trimmed by 1 base and J by 5 bases, 3 bases remained unmatched. This CDR3 reads CSARALAGVDTQYF. CDR3 nucleotides: TGCAGTGCTAGAGCGCTAGCGGGAGTAGATACGCAGTATTTT.

This chain links TRBV20-1 with TRBJ2-7; TRBD2 matches at 10 bases. The CDR3 covers 15 residues. Losses at the gene ends were 3 bases for V and 6 bases for J; bases not matched to a gene: 11. Germline assignment: CDR1 DFQATT and CDR2 SNEGSKA (reference sequence). CDR3 DNA sequence: TGCAGTGCTAGTGGGCTAGCGGGGGTACCCAGCGAGCAGTACTTC. Translating it yields CSASGLAGVPSEQYF.

Concerning this clonotype itself: Since no conserved phenylalanine or tryptophan closes the CDR3, a read error is the likely cause. The rearrangement uses TRBV20-1 and TRBJ1-1, with TRBD1 matching over 10 bases. The germline CDR1 and CDR2 sequences are DFQATT and SNEGSKA (reference sequence). V dropped 7 bases and J dropped 10; count of bases not matched to a gene: 3. The length of the CDR3 is 10 residues. CDR3 sequence: CSVRDRGAFL. The DNA for the CDR3 is TGCAGTGTCAGGGACAGGGGAGCTTTCCTT.

The chain joins TRBV10-3 to TRBJ2-1; 7 bases match TRBD1. The CDR3 runs 14 residues. V gave up 10 bases and J gave up 3 bases; unmatched junction bases: 9. Germline V gene sequence: CDR1 ENHRY, CDR2 SYGVKD. Written as DNA, the CDR3 is TGTGCCACCATGGGACAGAAAGACTACAATGAGCAGTTCTTC. It is translated as CATMGQKDYNEQFF.

J is TRBJ1-3 and V is TRBV19; TRBD1 matches 8 bases. Trimming took 7 bases from V and 0 from J; bases not matched to a gene: 5. The CDR3 runs to 15 residues. The germline gives CDR1 LNHDA, CDR2 SQIVND (reference sequence). The CDR3 region is CASNRQGSSGNTIYF. The CDR3 DNA reads as TGTGCCAGTAACAGACAGGGGAGCTCTGGAAACACCATATATTTT.

Remarks on this clonotype: One junction end disagrees with the germline gene, perhaps due to a read error. This chain joins TRBV20-1 and TRBJ2-5, with TRBD1 matching over 9 bases. The CDR3 runs to 12 residues. The germline CDR1 and CDR2 sequences are DFQATT and SNEGSKA (reference sequence). CDR3 residues: CSARDHSPGQGF. In nucleotides, the CDR3 is TGCAGTGCTAGAGATCATAGTCCGGGACAGGGATTT.

This clonotype was counted ten times or more. The chain uses TRBV5-8 and TRBJ2-5; D remains ambiguous. V lost 2 bases to trimming and J lost 9 bases, with 17 bases between them. Germline CDR1 is SGHTS and CDR2 is YDEGEE. The CDR3 runs 14 residues. The CDR3 DNA is TGTGCCAGCAGCTTTTGGTCGGAGCCTGGGGCCCAGTACTTC. The encoded protein is CASSFWSEPGAQYF. Full variable domain (rest looked up from reference TRBV5-8 and TRBJ2-5): EAGVTQSPTHLIKTRGQQATLRCSPISGHTSVYWYQQALGLGLQFLLWYDEGEERNRGNFPPRFSGRQFPNYSSELNVNALELEDSALYLCASSFWSEPGAQYFGPGTRLLVL.

The CDR3 bases are TGTGCCAGTAGTACAGCAGGGGGCAGGACTGAAGCTTTCTTT. This translates into CASSTAGGRTEAFF. J is TRBJ1-1 and V is TRBV19; TRBD1 aligns across 8 bases. Trimming took 4 bases from V and 5 from J; bases not matched to a gene: 6. The CDR3 loop spans 14 amino acids. Germline loops: CDR1 LNHDA, CDR2 SQIVND (reference sequence).

The CDR3 DNA reads as TGTGCCAGCAGCCCCCGTTTTGGGACAGGGGGCCACGAGCAGTACTTC. This gives the protein CASSPRFGTGGHEQYF. The genes are TRBV9 and TRBJ2-7; 12 bases agree with TRBD1. V was pared by 4 bases and J by 5 bases, with 10 bases of the junction left unmatched. The CDR3 consists of 16 residues. CDR1 is SGDLS, CDR2 YYNGEE, per germline.

Written as DNA, the CDR3 is TGTGCCAGCAGGGTGGGGGGAGAGACCCAGTACTTC. Its protein is CASRVGGETQYF. The chain employs TRBV12-3 or TRBV12-4 and TRBJ2-5; D perhaps matches TRBD2 (6 bases). Trimming cost V 6 bases and J 4 bases, with 9 bases left between them. The CDR3 is 12 residues long.

This clonotype came up a few times. The chain links TRBV20-1 to TRBJ1-3; possible D gene TRBD1, 6 bases. Trimming took off 6 bases at V and 4 bases at J, with 16 bases between the two ends. Germline V gene lookup returns CDR1 DFQATT and CDR2 SNEGSKA (reference sequence). The CDR3 is made up of 14 amino acids. The CDR3, as DNA: TGCAGTGCGGCAGACAGGTCAGAGGGAAACACCATATATTTT. It specifies CSAADRSEGNTIYF.

This clonotype was counted a few times. The J gene is TRBJ1-2, the V gene TRBV29-1; 10 bases fit TRBD1. Trimming cost V 7 bases and J 6 bases; bases outside gene matches: 5. This CDR3 region has 12 residues. CDR1 and CDR2 (germline): SQVTM, ANQGSEA. The CDR3 here is CSAGQGENGYTF. The CDR3 nucleotides read TGCAGCGCAGGACAGGGGGAGAATGGCTACACCTTC.